Below, 5 T cell receptor beta chains from the same sample are listed, as sequenced in a study of beta chain features in type 1 diabetes. General observations from the study: TCRB CDR3s from Type 1 diabetes patients were moderately but significantly shorter in all four CD4+ subsets.

cDNA synthesis used the whole RNA isolate, giving expressed TCRB sequences. This table comes from immunoSEQ multiplex PCR, and its TCRdb copy is limited to in-frame clones, with some not included. The profile shows hundreds of thousands of clones, 10% to 15% of them singletons. The antigens of these receptors remain unknown. The material sequenced was naive CD4+ T cells from blood. Receptor source: a young woman with type 1 diabetes.

The chain employs TRBV15 and TRBJ1-6; no firm D call. Trimming stripped 0 bases from V and 10 bases from J, with 10 bases between. This CDR3 has 14 residues. CDR1 is LNHNV, CDR2 YYDKDF, per germline (reference sequence). The CDR3 region has the DNA TGTGCCACCAGCAGAGACCCCGGAGTCTCACCCCTCCACTTT. The encoded protein is CATSRDPGVSPLHF.

There are a few counts of this clone. The chain recombines TRBV5-6 with TRBJ1-6; 8 bases are shared with TRBD1. Germline CDR1 and CDR2: SGHDT and YYEEEE. The CDR3 loop spans 15 amino acids. The V segment lost 0 bases and the J segment 5 bases; nucleotides outside the gene matches: 1. Written as DNA, the CDR3 is TGTGCCAGCAGCTTGGTGGACAGGGATAATTCACCCCTCCACTTT. As protein: CASSLVDRDNSPLHF. Full variable domain (missing parts from reference TRBV5-6 and TRBJ1-6): DAGVTQSPTHLIKTRGQQVTLRCSPKSGHDTVSWYQQALGQGPQFIFQYYEEEERQRGNFPDRFSGHQFPNYSSELNVNALLLGDSALYLCASSLVDRDNSPLHFGNGTRLTVT.

This chain's CDR3 is CASSLGLASTDTQYF. The CDR3 DNA follows: TGCGCCAGCAGCTTGGGACTAGCGAGCACAGATACGCAGTATTTT. The V gene is TRBV5-1, the J gene TRBJ2-3; 8 bases fit TRBD2. The germline CDR1 and CDR2 sequences are SGHRS and YFSETQ. J was trimmed by 0 bases and V by 0 bases; bases with no gene match: 0. The CDR3 loop spans 15 amino acids. The full variable domain, in which reference TRBV5-1 and TRBJ2-3 provide the parts outside the CDR3, is KAGVTQTPRYLIKTRGQQVTLSCSPISGHRSVSWYQQTPGQGLQFLFEYFSETQRNKGNFPGRFSGRQFSNSRSEMNVSTLELGDSALYLCASSLGLASTDTQYFGPGTRLTVL.

The V call is TRBV19, the J call TRBJ1-1; TRBD1 agrees at 10 bases. The J segment lost 7 bases and the V segment lost 4 bases, leaving 3 bases of the junction unmatched. Germline loops: CDR1 LNHDA, CDR2 SQIVND (reference sequence). CDR3 length equals 13 residues. CDR3 DNA: TGTGCCAGTAGTACGCGGACAGGGGGTGAAGCTTTCTTT. As protein: CASSTRTGGEAFF.

There are a few counts of this clone. This rearrangement joins TRBV18 to TRBJ2-5, with 9 positions matching TRBD1. Germline-derived CDR1 and CDR2 are KGHSH and LQKENI. V shed 4 bases and J 5 bases; nucleotides not matched to a gene: 8. This CDR3 region has 15 residues. DNA for the CDR3: TGTGCCAGCTCACAACCCGGGACAGGGAAGGAGACCCAGTACTTC. It is translated as CASSQPGTGKETQYF. Drawing the rest from reference TRBV18 and TRBJ2-5, the complete variable domain is NAGVMQNPRHLVRRRGQEARLRCSPMKGHSHVYWYRQLPEEGLKFMVYLQKENIIDESGMPKERFSAEFPKEGPSILRIQQVVRGDSAAYFCASSQPGTGKETQYFGPGTRLLVL.